This entry features one T cell receptor beta chain sequence. The antigen remains unidentified. This entry belongs to a study of radiotherapy plus CTLA-4 blockade in lung cancer. The wider study: Objective responses emerged in around 19% of patients, and 30% to 40% attained disease control. Study-wide results and caveats: TCR clones of tumor origin grew in blood after radiotherapy plus ipilimumab.

This CDR3 is built from 14 residues. Germline CDR1 reads ENHRY; CDR2 reads SYGVKD. Trimming removed 6 bases from V and 3 bases from J; junction bases left unmatched: 6. Produced via immunoSEQ multiplex PCR; TCRdb's table is partial and in-frame only. The sample shows about 120,000 clones, 78% of them seen only once. Alongside CTLA-4 blockade with ipilimumab, patients with chemo-refractory metastatic non-small-cell lung cancer received focal radiation. The TCR originated in a human donor with non-small cell lung cancer who had a partial response to radiotherapy plus ipilimumab. The sample consisted of peripheral blood, taken from a patient treated with radiotherapy plus ipilimumab. The chain combines TRBV10-3 with TRBJ2-7; 9 bases are shared with TRBD1. CDR3 coding DNA: TGTGCCATCAGGGGGACAGGGATTAACTACGAGCAGTACTTC. Encoded protein: CAIRGTGINYEQYF.